One and the same sample provided the 10 T cell receptor beta chains below, sequenced in a study of T-cell memory formation after mild COVID-19 (dated by TCRdb to 2020 to 2022). Library method: 5' RACE. The reads were generated on an Illumina NovaSeq 6000. In-frame beta chains were kept once TCRdb had trimmed the public reads at Q25 with fastp and called clones with MiXCR. Rows are unified per CDR3 protein, each entry keeping the most common DNA and genes. The table for this sample lists hundreds of thousands of distinct CDR3 sequences; around 30% of them were counted only once. Together, the top ten hold about 13% of the sample. Sequencing was carried out using PBMCs or a T cell subset sorted from them (not recorded which). Receptors originate from an adult woman who had mild COVID-19 (a few samples of this study predate the infection). The sample titles of this study are shuffled in the database, so cell type and time point are left out; the donor was told from shared clones.

J is TRBJ2-2 and V is TRBV5-1; TRBD2 matches at 11 bases. After removal of 4 bases from V and 2 bases from J, the junction contained 13 bases not matched to a gene. The CDR3 contains 19 residues. Germline V CDR1 and CDR2: SGHRS, YFSETQ. The chain's CDR3 is CASSPTLIAGGPNTGELFF. The CDR3 coding sequence is TGCGCCAGCAGCCCAACGTTGATAGCGGGGGGGCCAAACACCGGGGAGCTGTTTTTT.

This clonotype was seen more than once but under ten times. V and J are TRBV27 and TRBJ2-3; a possible D gene is TRBD2 (6 bases). The CDR3 is 14 amino acids. Germline lookup yields CDR1 MNHEY and CDR2 SMNVEV (reference sequence). V lost 8 bases and J 0 bases, leaving 12 bases between the germline ends. CDR3 DNA: TGTGCCAGCTCAGCTGGGACTAGCACAGATACGCAGTATTTT. Encoded protein: CASSAGTSTDTQYF.

The chain combines TRBV30 with TRBJ2-2; 10 bases line up with TRBD2. CDR3 length: 18 residues. In germline, CDR1 is GTSNPN, CDR2 SVGIG (reference sequence). Trimming removed 0 bases from V and 8 bases from J; junction bases left unmatched: 15. CDR3 nucleotide sequence: TGTGCCTGGAGTGTACTTCGGGCTAGCGGGAGATTGGCTGGGGAGCTGTTTTTT. Protein: CAWSVLRASGRLAGELFF. Based on the CDR3 plus reference TRBV30 and TRBJ2-2, the full variable domain is SQTIHQWPATLVQPVGSPLSLECTVEGTSNPNLYWYRQAAGRGLQLLFYSVGIGQISSEVPQNLSASRPQDRQFILSSKKLLLSDSGFYLCAWSVLRASGRLAGELFFGEGSRLTVL.

The chain combines TRBV5-1 with TRBJ2-3, with D unclear. V lost 4 bases to trimming and J lost 0 bases, with 9 bases between them. The germline CDR1 and CDR2 sequences are SGHRS and YFSETQ. The CDR3 consists of 14 residues. DNA for the CDR3: TGCGCCAGCAGCAATTCACAGAGCACAGATACGCAGTATTTT. Translated, it gives CASSNSQSTDTQYF. Together with reference TRBV5-1 and TRBJ2-3, the CDR3 gives the full variable domain: KAGVTQTPRYLIKTRGQQVTLSCSPISGHRSVSWYQQTPGQGLQFLFEYFSETQRNKGNFPGRFSGRQFSNSRSEMNVSTLELGDSALYLCASSNSQSTDTQYFGPGTRLTVL.

The gene calls are TRBV20-1 and TRBJ2-7; TRBD1 aligns across 9 bases. The germline V gene encodes CDR1 DFQATT and CDR2 SNEGSKA (reference sequence). The CDR3 sequence is 13 residues long. Germline trimming cut 5 bases from V and 2 bases from J; bases unmatched to any gene: 4. The CDR3 protein is CSAGDRVTYEQYF. For the CDR3, the DNA is TGCAGTGCTGGGGACAGGGTCACCTACGAGCAGTACTTC.

The chain uses TRBV24-1 and TRBJ1-5; TRBD1 is a possible D gene (6 bases). This CDR3 spans 16 amino acids. V was clipped by 3 bases and J by 2 bases, with 13 bases between them. Germline V gene sequence: CDR1 KGHDR, CDR2 SFDVKD. The CDR3 DNA reads as TGTGCCACCAGTGATAACAGGGACTCGGGCAATCAGCCCCAGCATTTT. Amino acids: CATSDNRDSGNQPQHF.

This chain links TRBV18 with TRBJ1-1; D ambiguous. V was trimmed by 2 bases and J by 1 base, leaving 8 bases between them. The CDR3 extends over 14 amino acids. Germline V gives CDR1 KGHSH, CDR2 LQKENI. The CDR3 loop reads CASSPVHSNTEAFF. In DNA, the CDR3 is TGTGCCAGCTCACCAGTACACTCGAACACTGAAGCTTTCTTT.

The chain employs TRBV5-1 and TRBJ1-1, with unresolved D. The CDR3 totals 12 residues. Between the trimmed V and J ends, which lost 0 bases and 6 bases, there was a span of 6 bases. The germline gives CDR1 SGHRS, CDR2 YFSETQ. Here the CDR3 reads CASSLVGSEAFF. CDR3 DNA: TGCGCCAGCAGCTTGGTAGGGTCTGAAGCTTTCTTT.

This clonotype has a handful of counts. The gene calls are TRBV6-5 and TRBJ1-5; no definite D call. The length of the CDR3 is 13 residues. Trimming took off 7 bases at V and 2 bases at J, with 9 bases between the two ends. Germline V gene data show CDR1 as MNHEY and CDR2 as SVGAGI. CDR3 sequence: CASTQNRNQPQHF. CDR3 bases: TGTGCCAGCACTCAGAACCGCAATCAGCCCCAGCATTTT.

This clonotype came up a few times. This sequence joins TRBV7-2 and TRBJ1-2; 10 nucleotides align to TRBD1. CDR1 and CDR2 (germline): SGHTA, FQGNSA. The ends lost 1 base at V and 6 bases at J; junction bases unmatched: 5. The CDR3 is made up of 15 amino acids. CDR3 region: CASSLVGTGAHGYTF. CDR3 DNA: TGTGCCAGCAGCTTAGTAGGGACAGGGGCCCATGGCTACACCTTC. Variable domain in full (rest from reference TRBV7-2 and TRBJ1-2): GAGVSQSPSNKVTEKGKDVELRCDPISGHTALYWYRQSLGQGLEFLIYFQGNSAPDKSGLPSDRFSAERTGGSVSTLTIQRTQQEDSAVYLCASSLVGTGAHGYTFGSGTRLTVV.